The clone carrying this T cell receptor beta chain is classed as medium-sized. This entry is derived from a study of early T cells in non-severe SARS-CoV-2 infection. TCRdb re-called the 5' RACE reads through MiXCR, storing one row per CDR3 protein. Counted here are tens of thousands of distinct CDR3 sequences, under 7% occurring once; the ten biggest clones make up more than 20%. The receptor comes from an adult who was a healthcare worker with PCR-confirmed SARS-CoV-2 infection or an uninfected control (not recorded which). The sample here was whole blood, taken at baseline.

CDR3 bases: TGTGCCAGCAGCTTAGTGATGGGTGGCATAACTGAAGCTTTCTTT. This codes for CASSLVMGGITEAFF. V gene TRBV11-2 combines with J gene TRBJ1-1; D is undetermined. V lost 1 base to trimming and J lost 5 bases, with 14 bases between them. Per the germline V gene, CDR1 is SGHAT and CDR2 is FQNNGV. This CDR3 is 15 amino acids long. Looking up the rest from reference TRBV11-2 and TRBJ1-1 gives the full variable domain: EAGVAQSPRYKIIEKRQSVAFWCNPISGHATLYWYQQILGQGPKLLIQFQNNGVVDDSQLPKDRFSAERLKGVDSTLKIQPAKLEDSAVYLCASSLVMGGITEAFFGQGTRLTVV.